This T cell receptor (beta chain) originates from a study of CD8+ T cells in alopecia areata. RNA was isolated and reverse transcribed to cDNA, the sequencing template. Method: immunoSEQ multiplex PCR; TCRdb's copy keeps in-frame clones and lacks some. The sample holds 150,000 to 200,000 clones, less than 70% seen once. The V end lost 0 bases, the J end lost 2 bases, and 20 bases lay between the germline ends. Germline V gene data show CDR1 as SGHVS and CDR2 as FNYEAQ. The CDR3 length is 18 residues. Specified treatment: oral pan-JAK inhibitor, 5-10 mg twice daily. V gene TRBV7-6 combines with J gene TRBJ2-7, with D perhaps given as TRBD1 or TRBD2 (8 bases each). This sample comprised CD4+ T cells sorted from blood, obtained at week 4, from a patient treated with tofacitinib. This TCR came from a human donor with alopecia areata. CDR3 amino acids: CASSLAVGGGQVTYEQYF. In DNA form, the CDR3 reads TGTGCCAGCAGCTTAGCGGTCGGGGGGGGACAGGTAACCTACGAGCAGTACTTC.